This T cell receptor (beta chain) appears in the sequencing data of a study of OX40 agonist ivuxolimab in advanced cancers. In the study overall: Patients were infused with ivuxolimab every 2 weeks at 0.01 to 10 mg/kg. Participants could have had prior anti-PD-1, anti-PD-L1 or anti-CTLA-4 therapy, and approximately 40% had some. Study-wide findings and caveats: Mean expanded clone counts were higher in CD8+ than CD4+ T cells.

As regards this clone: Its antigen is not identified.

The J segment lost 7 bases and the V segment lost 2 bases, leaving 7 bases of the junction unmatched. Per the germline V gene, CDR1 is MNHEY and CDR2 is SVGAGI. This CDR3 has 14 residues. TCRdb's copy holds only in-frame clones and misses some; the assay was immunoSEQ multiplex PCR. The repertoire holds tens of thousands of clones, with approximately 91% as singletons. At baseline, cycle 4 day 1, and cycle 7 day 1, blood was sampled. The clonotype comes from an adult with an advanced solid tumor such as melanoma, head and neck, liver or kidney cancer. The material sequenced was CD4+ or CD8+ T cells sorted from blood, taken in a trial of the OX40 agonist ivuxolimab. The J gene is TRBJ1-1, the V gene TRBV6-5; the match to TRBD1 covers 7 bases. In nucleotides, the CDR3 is TGTGCCAGCAGTTACAGGGCAGGGGGGCTTGAAGCTTTCTTT. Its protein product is CASSYRAGGLEAFF.